The sequence of this T cell receptor (beta chain) was determined in a study of cytomegalovirus exposure and HLA in healthy donors (dated by TCRdb to about 2017). For the study in its entirety: In an earlier analysis of approximately 640 of the donors, 250 to 350 Gb of sequence data and some 120 million unique TCR beta sequences from roughly 190 million T cells were reported. Across around 400 genotyped donors of the cohort, an average of about 200,000 unique TCR beta nucleotide sequences per donor were sequenced, and about a sixth of those sequences were non-productive. Besides the first cohort of approximately 710 subjects, a separate validation cohort made up of some 110 different subjects was used. All discovery cohort repertoires had been generated on a single sequencing platform. Typing coverage varied by locus: roughly 629-630 donors for A, B, C, DRB1 and DQB1; approximately 500 for DQA1; more than 600 for DPA1; more than 450 for DPB1. Roughly 5 DR-DQ haplotypes were handled as single units for association and clustering, since linkage in the cohort was strong. Roughly 310 gigabases of sequencing data and tens of millions of unique TCR sequences were included in an early release covering 550 to 650 HLA-typed donors. Alongside the repertoire data, information on donor age, sex, ethnicity and CMV serostatus was compiled. To decide whether each TCR beta V gene segment behaved as functional or pseudogenic, an earlier analysis of some 600 of the donors relied on high-throughput TCR beta sequencing. Of the 350 to 450 genotyped donors, over 65% fell in the genetic ancestry cluster associated with self-reported Caucasian donors. The study combined high-throughput TCR immunosequencing, statistical association of individual TCRs with disease status, and machine learning to predict cytomegalovirus infection status. Rather than using new phenotypic data, the later analysis identified candidate immune exposures from TCR beta sequences and from how often those sequences occurred across donors. Class I and class II HLA loci were covered by the typing at four-digit resolution. Using immunosequencing, the study profiled T cell repertoires from 500 to 800 subjects and related those repertoires to cytomegalovirus serostatus. The study aimed to test whether signatures of past pathogen exposure could be identified by cataloging public T cell receptors. A later analysis re-analyzed previously published TCR beta repertoires from 600 to 850 donors and added high-resolution HLA genotyping to study TCR occurrence patterns. In a later genetic analysis, genome-wide SNP genotypes for about three fifths of the roughly 670 donors were used, and that subset was treated as a discovery cohort. Points the paper makes about the study in general: In vitro tests confirmed that a few of the cytomegalovirus-associated TCR beta chains recognize cytomegalovirus antigens. In a later analysis, the rate of TCR association differed among HLA loci, with DRB1 alleles having the most associated TCRs and HLA-C alleles having the fewest. While some public TCRs were present in many individuals, most TCR sequences turned up only very rarely across donors. Some IMGT-functional V segments, including TRBV6-2 and TRBV6-3, could not be told apart with the 87-base-pair reads, so those segments were excluded. In an earlier analysis of approximately 590 of the donors, most TCR beta V segments appeared in productive rearrangements about 90% or about 30% of the time, broadly matching IMGT annotations. In a later analysis, some 18,000 TCR beta sequences were associated with specific HLA alleles at a false discovery rate of 0.05. Correlated functional status among segregating V segments might reflect linkage disequilibrium, but an unknown experimental factor could not be ruled out. Because HLA typing was unavailable for some donors at each locus, only the typed subset was used in association tests. Because counts were too low, roughly 16 rarely observed V segments, including chromosome 9 orphons, were left out of the earlier analysis of some 600 of the donors. Compared with equally common non-associated chains, HLA-associated TCR beta chains in a later analysis were more clonally expanded and had lower generation probabilities. Strong co-occurrence of HLA alleles, especially DR and DQ, made assigning TCR associations to individual alleles difficult. According to a later genetic analysis, donors in an Asian-associated ancestry cluster had fewer N-insertions in productive TCRs than the approximately 670-donor mean. According to a later analysis, most CMV-associated TCR beta chains appeared to be HLA-restricted, and the HLA associations seemed to be driven largely by CMV exposure. Immune exposure information for the cohort was limited to CMV serostatus. A total of 164 TCR beta chains were listed by the study as associated with cytomegalovirus. The classifier was reported to diagnose cytomegalovirus status with high specificity and sensitivity in both the original cohort and the validation cohort. A cluster of highly shared sequence variants was judged likely to represent a technical artifact of the sequencing pipeline. In this cohort, only TCR beta chains were sequenced, and detectable features were limited by the absence of alpha or paired-chain data. An association between a missense DCLRE1C variant and V-gene and J-gene trimming of TCR beta chains was found in a later genetic analysis and replicated in an independent cohort. In a later analysis, several top co-occurrence clusters were reported to appear linked to parvovirus B19, influenza, CMV and Epstein-Barr virus. A further reported finding was that TCR beta sequences accurately predicted the HLA-A and HLA-B alleles for most subjects in the first cohort. It was suggested by the authors that the approach could potentially be generalized to other disease states and immunological phenotypes. The presence/absence analyses assumed that sequencing depth was roughly uniform across donors, and that assumption may not be true.

The library was made by the immunoSEQ multiplex PCR assay. A mixture of 60 forward primers for TCR Vbeta segments and 13 reverse primers for TCR Jbeta segments was used in the multiplex PCR. Amplification of the CDR3 region of rearranged TCR beta genes was performed with a multiplex PCR assay on genomic DNA. Amplified TCR beta libraries were sequenced as 87-base-pair reads on the Illumina HiSeq System. The original methods were these. Across the roughly 700 repertoires, a later analysis counted tens of millions of unique TCR beta chains, 9 million to 14 million of which were shared by at least two donors. To remove PCR and sequencing errors, raw reads were error-corrected and collapsed into unique sequences using a nearest-neighbor algorithm that merged closely related sequences. CDR3 sequences were aligned to IMGT reference sequences to assign V, D and J gene segments. For a sequence to be retained, at least a six-nucleotide match to both a V gene segment and a J gene segment was required. A rearrangement was called productive if the CDR3 had no stop codons and remained in frame with V and J, and every other rearrangement was called non-productive. CDR3 was defined by IMGT convention, running from the second conserved V-encoded cysteine to the conserved J-encoded phenylalanine. The earlier analysis of about 500 of the donors excluded sequences that lacked an unambiguous match to a single V gene segment. An earlier analysis of several hundred of the donors called V segments functional above 56.7% productive rearrangements and segregating when the between-donor standard deviation exceeded 5%. A statistical classification framework was developed to diagnose cytomegalovirus status using the catalog of TCR beta chain sequences. V and J gene assignment, in a later analysis, came from comparing TCR nucleotide sequences with IMGT/GENE-DB human TR gene sequences. A later analysis assigned CDR3 sequences and most-parsimonious VDJ recombination scenarios with the TCRdist pipeline. In a later analysis, each TCR beta chain was defined by its CDR3 amino acid sequence together with its V-gene family, and reads lacking a unique V-gene family were excluded. As a way to deal with suspected cross-contamination and a sequencing artifact, a later analysis dropped roughly 620 nucleotide sequences that were highly shared and had low generation probability. In a later analysis, a clonal expansion index for each public chain was calculated from normalized within-repertoire ranks of inferred template counts. A later analysis computed generation probabilities with a VDJ recombination model fitted to out-of-frame rearrangements, and checked the results against IGoR. Hypergeometric tests were used in a later analysis to score TCR-TCR, TCR-HLA and TCR-CMV co-occurrence, with a repertoire-size bias correction applied to the TCR pairs. A later analysis estimated false discovery rates by permuting HLA or CMV assignments 20 times. A later analysis grouped co-occurring TCRs with DBSCAN, adding TCRdist sequence similarity when clustering within HLA-allele-positive subsets. Co-occurrence clustering excluded repertoires with fewer than 30,000 or more than 120,000 public chains, plus five with anomalous nucleotide sharing. TCRdb mirrors the immuneACCESS table, restricted to in-frame sequences. Some clones are absent from its copies; in checked studies, under half trace to an unresolved V gene, and the reason for the others is unknown. Clone size and V and J calls were adopted from that table, with D and trimming inferred from the DNA. The sample's table lists a count of 55,000 to 80,000 clones. Together, the top ten hold 2.7% of the sample.

The cohort comprised fewer than 700 healthy bone marrow donors. Cohort members were all nominally healthy when sampled, although unrecorded immune exposures were likely present. The donor was CMV seronegative and belonged to the group of more than 300 seronegative cohort members. A peripheral blood sample was provided by each donor, and peripheral blood mononuclear cells were used for TCR beta sequencing. Genomic DNA was extracted from the blood cell samples with the Qiagen DNeasy Blood Extraction Kit. With regard to this clone: Its binding antigen is unknown.

CDR1 LNHNV and CDR2 YYDKDF are derived from the germline V gene (reference sequence). Inclusive of the bounding cysteine and phenylalanine, the CDR3 is 14 residues long. The read is trimmed to its CDR3 DNA, 42 bases read in frame from base 1. Deletion took 0 bases off V and 0 bases off J, with a span of 5 bases between the germline ends. The chain uses TRBV15 and TRBJ1-1; the D gene cannot be resolved reliably. Sequenced input: PBMCs. The receptor was derived from a man between 40 and 49 years old in good health and CMV-seronegative. DNA sequence: TGTGCCACCAGCAGAGATAGAGTGAACACTGAAGCTTTCTTT. This translates into CATSRDRVNTEAFF.